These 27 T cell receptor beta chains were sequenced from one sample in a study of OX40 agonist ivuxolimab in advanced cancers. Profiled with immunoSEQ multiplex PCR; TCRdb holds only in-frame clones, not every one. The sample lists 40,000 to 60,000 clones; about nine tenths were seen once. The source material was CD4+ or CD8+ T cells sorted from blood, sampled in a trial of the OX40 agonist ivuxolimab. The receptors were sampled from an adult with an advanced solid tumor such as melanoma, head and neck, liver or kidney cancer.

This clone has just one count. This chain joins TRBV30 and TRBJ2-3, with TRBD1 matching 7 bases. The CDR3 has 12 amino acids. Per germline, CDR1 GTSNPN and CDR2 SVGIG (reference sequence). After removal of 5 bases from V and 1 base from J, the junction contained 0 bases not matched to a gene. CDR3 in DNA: TGTGCCTGGGACAGGGGCACAGATACGCAGTATTTT. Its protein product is CAWDRGTDTQYF.

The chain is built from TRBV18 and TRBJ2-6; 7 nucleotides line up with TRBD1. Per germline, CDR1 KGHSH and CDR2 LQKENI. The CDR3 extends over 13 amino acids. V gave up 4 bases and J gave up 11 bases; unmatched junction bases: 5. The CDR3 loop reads CASSLGQVDVLTF. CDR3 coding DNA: TGTGCCAGCTCACTCGGACAGGTCGACGTCCTGACTTTC.

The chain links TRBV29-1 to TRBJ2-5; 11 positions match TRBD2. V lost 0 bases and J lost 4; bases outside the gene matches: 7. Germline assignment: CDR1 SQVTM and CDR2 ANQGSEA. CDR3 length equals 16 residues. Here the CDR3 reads CSVEDIAGGPAETQYF. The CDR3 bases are TGCAGCGTTGAAGACATAGCGGGGGGGCCTGCAGAGACCCAGTACTTC.

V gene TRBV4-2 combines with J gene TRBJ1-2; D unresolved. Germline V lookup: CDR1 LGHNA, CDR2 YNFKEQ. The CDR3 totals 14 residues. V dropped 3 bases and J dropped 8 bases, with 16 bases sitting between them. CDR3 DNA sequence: TGTGCCAGCAGCCACGGGCCAACCGATGCGGGCTACACCTTC. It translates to CASSHGPTDAGYTF.

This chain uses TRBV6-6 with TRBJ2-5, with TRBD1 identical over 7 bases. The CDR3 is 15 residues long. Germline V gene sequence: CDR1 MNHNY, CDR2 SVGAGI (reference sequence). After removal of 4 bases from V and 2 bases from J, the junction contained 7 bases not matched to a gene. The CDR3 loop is CASSSGQIFQETQYF. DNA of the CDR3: TGTGCCAGCAGTTCGGGACAGATATTTCAAGAGACCCAGTACTTC.

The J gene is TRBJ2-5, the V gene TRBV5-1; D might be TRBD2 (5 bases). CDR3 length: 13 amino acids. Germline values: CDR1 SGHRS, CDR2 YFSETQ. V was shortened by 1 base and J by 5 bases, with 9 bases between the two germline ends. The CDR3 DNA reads TGCGCCAGCAGCTTGAGAGGCGGGGAGACCCAGTACTTC. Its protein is CASSLRGGETQYF.

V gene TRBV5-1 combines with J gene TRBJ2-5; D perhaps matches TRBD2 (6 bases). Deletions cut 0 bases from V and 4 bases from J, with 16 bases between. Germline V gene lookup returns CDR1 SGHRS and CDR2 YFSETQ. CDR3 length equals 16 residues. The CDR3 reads CASSLGLAPPPETQYF. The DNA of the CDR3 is TGCGCCAGCAGCTTGGGCCTAGCGCCCCCCCCAGAGACCCAGTACTTC.

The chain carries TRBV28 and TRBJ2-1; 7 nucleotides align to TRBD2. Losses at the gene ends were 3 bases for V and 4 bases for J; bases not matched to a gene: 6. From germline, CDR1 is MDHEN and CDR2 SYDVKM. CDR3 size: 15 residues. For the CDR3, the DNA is TGTGCCAGCAGTTTGGGCGGGGGTTCATACAATGAGCAGTTCTTC. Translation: CASSLGGGSYNEQFF.

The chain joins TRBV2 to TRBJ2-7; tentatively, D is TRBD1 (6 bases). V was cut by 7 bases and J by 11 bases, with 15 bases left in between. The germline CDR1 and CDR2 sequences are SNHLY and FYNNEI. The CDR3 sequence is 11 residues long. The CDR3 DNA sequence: TGTGCCAGCAAGTTCGACAGGATGGAGTACTTC. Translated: CASKFDRMEYF.

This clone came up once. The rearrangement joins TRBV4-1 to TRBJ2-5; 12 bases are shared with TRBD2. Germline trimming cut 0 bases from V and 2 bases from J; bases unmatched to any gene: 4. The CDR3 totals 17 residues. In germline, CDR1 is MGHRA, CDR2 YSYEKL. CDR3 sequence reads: CASSQDTLAGGQETQYF. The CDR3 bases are TGCGCCAGCAGCCAAGATACCCTAGCGGGGGGGCAAGAGACCCAGTACTTC.

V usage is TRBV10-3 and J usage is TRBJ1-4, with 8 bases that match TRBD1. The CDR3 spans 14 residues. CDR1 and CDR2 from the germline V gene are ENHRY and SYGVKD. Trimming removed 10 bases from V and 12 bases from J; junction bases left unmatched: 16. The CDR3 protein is CATEPGQVSGELFF. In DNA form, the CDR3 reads TGTGCCACGGAACCGGGACAGGTTTCCGGTGAACTGTTTTTT.

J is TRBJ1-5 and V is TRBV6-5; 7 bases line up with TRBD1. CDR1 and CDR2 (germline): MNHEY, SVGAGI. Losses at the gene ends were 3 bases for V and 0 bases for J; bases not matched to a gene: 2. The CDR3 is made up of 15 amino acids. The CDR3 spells CASSYNRGSNQPQHF. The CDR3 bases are TGTGCCAGCAGTTATAACAGGGGTAGCAATCAGCCCCAGCATTTT.

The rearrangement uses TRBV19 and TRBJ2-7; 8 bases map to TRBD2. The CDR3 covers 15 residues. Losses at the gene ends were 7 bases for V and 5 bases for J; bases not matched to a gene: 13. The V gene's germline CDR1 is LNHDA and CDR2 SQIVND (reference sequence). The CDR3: CASTNPGLGSNEQYF. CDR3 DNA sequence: TGTGCCAGTACAAACCCGGGACTAGGATCCAACGAGCAGTACTTC.

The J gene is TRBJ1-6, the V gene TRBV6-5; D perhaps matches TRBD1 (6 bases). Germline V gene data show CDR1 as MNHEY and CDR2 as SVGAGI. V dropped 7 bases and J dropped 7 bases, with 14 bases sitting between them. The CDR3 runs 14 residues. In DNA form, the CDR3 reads TGTGCCAGCACCCACGGACAGTTGAATTCACCCCTCCACTTT. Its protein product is CASTHGQLNSPLHF.

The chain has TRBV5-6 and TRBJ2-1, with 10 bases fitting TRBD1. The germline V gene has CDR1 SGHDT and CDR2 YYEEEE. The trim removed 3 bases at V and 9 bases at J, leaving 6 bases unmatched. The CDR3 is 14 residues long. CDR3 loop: CASSYGTGDSEQFF. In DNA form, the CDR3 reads TGTGCCAGCAGCTACGGGACAGGGGACTCTGAGCAGTTCTTC.

CDR3 DNA: TGCGCCAGCAGCTTAGGACAGGGGTCGTGGGACCGAAGAAACACCATATATTTT. Its protein product is CASSLGQGSWDRRNTIYF. This chain joins TRBV5-1 and TRBJ1-3, with TRBD1 identical over 9 bases. The trim removed 2 bases at V and 5 bases at J, leaving 14 bases unmatched. The CDR3 spans 18 residues. Germline V gene sequence: CDR1 SGHRS, CDR2 YFSETQ.

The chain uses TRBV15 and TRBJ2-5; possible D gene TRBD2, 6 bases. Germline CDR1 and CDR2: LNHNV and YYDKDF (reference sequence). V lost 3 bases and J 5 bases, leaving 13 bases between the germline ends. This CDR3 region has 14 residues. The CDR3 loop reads CATSRTARGETQYF. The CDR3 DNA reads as TGTGCCACCAGCAGGACTGCCCGGGGGGAGACCCAGTACTTC.

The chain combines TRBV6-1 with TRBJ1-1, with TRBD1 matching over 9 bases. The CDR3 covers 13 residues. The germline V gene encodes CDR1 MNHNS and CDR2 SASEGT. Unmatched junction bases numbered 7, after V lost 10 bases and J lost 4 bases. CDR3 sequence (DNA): TGTGCCACCCGGGACAGGGCTTTCACTGAAGCTTTCTTT. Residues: CATRDRAFTEAFF.

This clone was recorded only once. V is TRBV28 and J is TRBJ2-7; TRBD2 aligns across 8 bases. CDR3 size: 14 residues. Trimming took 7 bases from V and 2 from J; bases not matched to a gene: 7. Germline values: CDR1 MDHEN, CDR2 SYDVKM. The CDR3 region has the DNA TGTGCCAGCATAGGCGGGAGGCCCCCCTACGAGCAGTACTTC. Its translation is CASIGGRPPYEQYF.

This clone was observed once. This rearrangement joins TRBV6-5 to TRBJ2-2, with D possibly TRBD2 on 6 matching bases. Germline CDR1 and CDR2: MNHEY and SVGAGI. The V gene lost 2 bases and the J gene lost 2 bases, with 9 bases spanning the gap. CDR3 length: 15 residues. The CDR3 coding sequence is TGTGCCAGCAGTTACATCGGGAGCAACACCGGGGAGCTGTTTTTT. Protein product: CASSYIGSNTGELFF.

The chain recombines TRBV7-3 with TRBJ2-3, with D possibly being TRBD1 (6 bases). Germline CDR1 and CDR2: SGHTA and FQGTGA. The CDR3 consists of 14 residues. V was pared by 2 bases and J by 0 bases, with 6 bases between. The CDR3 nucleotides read TGTGCCAGCAGCTTAGGACAGAGCACAGATACGCAGTATTTT. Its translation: CASSLGQSTDTQYF.

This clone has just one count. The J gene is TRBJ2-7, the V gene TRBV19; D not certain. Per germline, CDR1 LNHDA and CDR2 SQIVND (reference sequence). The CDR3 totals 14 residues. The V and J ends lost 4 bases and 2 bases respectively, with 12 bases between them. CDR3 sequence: CASSKTQNTYEQYF. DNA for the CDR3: TGTGCCAGTAGTAAGACACAAAACACCTACGAGCAGTACTTC.

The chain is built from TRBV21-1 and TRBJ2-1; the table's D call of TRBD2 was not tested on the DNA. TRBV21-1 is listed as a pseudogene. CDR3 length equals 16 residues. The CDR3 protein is CASSKREGRRYNEQFF. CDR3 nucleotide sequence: TGTGCCAGCAGCAAAAGGGAGGGAAGGCGGTACAATGAGCAGTTCTTC.

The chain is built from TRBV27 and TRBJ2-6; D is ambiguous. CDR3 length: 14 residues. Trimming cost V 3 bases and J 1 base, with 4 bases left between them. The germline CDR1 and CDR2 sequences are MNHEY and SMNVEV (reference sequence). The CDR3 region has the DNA TGTGCCAGCAGTTTCTTGTCTGGGGCCAACGTCCTGACTTTC. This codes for CASSFLSGANVLTF.

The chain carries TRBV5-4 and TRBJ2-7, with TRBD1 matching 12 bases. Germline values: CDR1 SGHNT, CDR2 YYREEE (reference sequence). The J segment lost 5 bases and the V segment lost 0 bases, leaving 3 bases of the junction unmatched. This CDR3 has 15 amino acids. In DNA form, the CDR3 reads TGTGCCAGCAGCTTGGGAGGGACAGGGGGCAACGAGCAGTACTTC. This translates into CASSLGGTGGNEQYF. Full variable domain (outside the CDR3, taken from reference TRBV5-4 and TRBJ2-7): ETGVTQSPTHLIKTRGQQVTLRCSSQSGHNTVSWYQQALGQGPQFIFQYYREEENGRGNFPPRFSGLQFPNYSSELNVNALELDDSALYLCASSLGGTGGNEQYFGPGTRLTVT.

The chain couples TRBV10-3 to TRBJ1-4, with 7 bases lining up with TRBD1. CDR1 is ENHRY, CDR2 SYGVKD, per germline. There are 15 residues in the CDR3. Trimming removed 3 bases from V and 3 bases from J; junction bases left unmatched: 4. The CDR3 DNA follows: TGTGCCATCAGTGACCCTGGGACAGCTAATGAAAAACTGTTTTTT. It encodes CAISDPGTANEKLFF.

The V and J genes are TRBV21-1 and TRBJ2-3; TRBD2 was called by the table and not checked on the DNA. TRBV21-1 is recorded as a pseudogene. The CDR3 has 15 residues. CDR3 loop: CASSTTSTSTDTQYF. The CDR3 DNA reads TGTGCCAGCAGCACTACTAGCACTAGCACAGATACGCAGTATTTT.